A selection of T cell receptor beta chains follows, all from one sample in a study of blood T cell repertoires in COVID-19. The method was immunoSEQ multiplex PCR; TCRdb's version includes in-frame clones alone and lacks a portion of them. The table shows some 240,000 clones, with 75% to 90% occurring only once. Material: PBMCs or T cells enriched from blood (not recorded which). All receptors derive from a woman between 40 and 50 years old who had been exposed to COVID-19. Both conserved end residues are part of each CDR3. A D gene is named only where the DNA matches it firmly. A clone size is listed for some rows: how often the clone was seen (once, few, many), or a class if it is expanded.

D gene	J gene	V gene	CDR3 length	clone size	CDR3 DNA	CDR3 protein
.	TRBJ2-3	TRBV7-2	14	.	TGTGCCAGCAGCGTGGACTCATTCACAGATACGCAGTATTTT	CASSVDSFTDTQYF
.	TRBJ1-4	TRBV15	15	.	TGTGCCACCAGCAGAGATAGACAGCTTAATGAAAAACTGTTTTTT	CATSRDRQLNEKLFF
TRBD1	TRBJ2-7	TRBV28	14	.	TGTGCCAGCAAACGACAGGGCCTCTCCTACGAGCAGTACTTC	CASKRQGLSYEQYF
TRBD1	TRBJ1-2	TRBV7-2	14	.	TGTGCCAGCAGCTTGGGGACAGGGGGTTTCGGCTACACCTTC	CASSLGTGGFGYTF
.	TRBJ1-4	TRBV5-4	15	.	TGTGCCAGCAGCAGACGTTCGGGACTGGGTGAAAAACTGTTTTTT	CASSRRSGLGEKLFF
TRBD1	TRBJ1-2	TRBV5-6	14	.	TGTGCCAGCAGCTCGACGGACAGGAACTATGGCTACACCTTC	CASSSTDRNYGYTF
.	TRBJ1-2	TRBV5-1	13	.	TGTGCCAGCAGCTTGGACCCGGGTCGGGGCTACACCTTC	CASSLDPGRGYTF
TRBD2	TRBJ2-5	TRBV19	19	.	TGTGCCAGTAGTACTCCCGGTGGACTAGCGGGGGGATATGGCGAGACCCAGTACTTC	CASSTPGGLAGGYGETQYF
.	TRBJ2-7	TRBV6-2/TRBV6-3	13	few	TGTGCCAGCAGTTCTGGCAGGGGCCTCGAGCAGTACTTC	CASSSGRGLEQYF
TRBD2	TRBJ2-3	TRBV7-3	16	.	TGTGCCAGCAGCCCAAGGGCTAGCGGGGTCACAGATACGCAGTATTTT	CASSPRASGVTDTQYF
.	TRBJ2-7	TRBV9	15	.	TGTGCCAGCAGCGGGGGGACTGAGTATAGCAACGAGCAGTACTTC	CASSGGTEYSNEQYF
.	TRBJ2-1	TRBV10-3	16	.	TGTGCCATCAGTGAGTCGGGTGGGGGGGCCAGGAATGAGCAGTTCTTC	CAISESGGGARNEQFF
.	TRBJ1-6	TRBV18	12	many	TGTGCCAGCTCCCCGTATAATTCACCCCTCCACTTT	CASSPYNSPLHF
.	TRBJ1-1	TRBV5-8	16	once	TGTGCCAGCAGCTTTGGAACCCAGACAGGCCCCACTGAAGCTTTCTTT	CASSFGTQTGPTEAFF
.	TRBJ1-4	TRBV18	15	.	TGTGCCAGCTCACCGACCCAACTACTTAATGAAAAACTGTTTTTT	CASSPTQLLNEKLFF
TRBD2	TRBJ2-1	TRBV3-1/TRBV3-2	13	.	TGTGCCAGCAGCCTCAGCGGGGGAGATGAGCAGTTCTTC	CASSLSGGDEQFF
.	TRBJ2-2	TRBV9	17	.	TGTGCCAGCACCCCCCGGGCCGGCGGAGGGAACACCGGGGAGCTGTTTTTT	CASTPRAGGGNTGELFF
TRBD1	TRBJ1-5	TRBV7-9	14	.	TGTGCCAGCAGCCGGACAGGGGAGGATCAGCCCCAGCATTTT	CASSRTGEDQPQHF
TRBD1	TRBJ1-5	TRBV4-1	15	.	TGCGCCAGCAGCCTCACGACAGGGATCAATCAGCCCCAGCATTTT	CASSLTTGINQPQHF
.	TRBJ1-2	TRBV4-1	14	.	TGCGCCAGCAGCCAAGTACAGTTTAACTATGGCTACACCTTC	CASSQVQFNYGYTF
.	TRBJ2-2	TRBV30	13	.	TGTGCGGAAGGGAGAGGGTACACCGGGGAGCTGTTTTTT	CAEGRGYTGELFF
.	TRBJ2-7	TRBV19	13	.	TGTGCCAGTAGTCGGCGGGGAGACTACGAGCAGTACTTC	CASSRRGDYEQYF
.	TRBJ2-5	TRBV28	12	.	TGTGCCAGCAAGGCTAGGGGGGAGACCCAGTACTTC	CASKARGETQYF
TRBD2	TRBJ2-7	TRBV7-2	16	.	TGTGCCAGCGTTTTGTCATACGGGGGGGCGAACTACGAGCAGTACTTC	CASVLSYGGANYEQYF
TRBD1	TRBJ1-5	TRBV19	14	once	TGTGCCAGTAGTGCTCGACAGGGGAATCAGCCCCAGCATTTT	CASSARQGNQPQHF
TRBD2	TRBJ2-2	TRBV28	15	.	TGTGCCAGCAGTACTAGCGGGAGTTCCACCGGGGAGCTGTTTTTT	CASSTSGSSTGELFF
TRBD1	TRBJ1-2	TRBV30	13	.	TGTGCCTGGACCGGGACAGGGAAGTATGGCTACACCTTC	CAWTGTGKYGYTF
.	TRBJ1-6	TRBV19	15	.	TGTGCCAGTAGTACCCGGGAGGGTTTAATTTCACCCCTCCACTTT	CASSTREGLISPLHF
TRBD2	TRBJ2-1	TRBV7-9	15	few	TGTGCCAGCAGCTTAACTTCTAGCGGGAGCGGTGAGCAGTTCTTC	CASSLTSSGSGEQFF
.	TRBJ1-1	TRBV5-1	12	.	TGCGCCAGCAGCCCAGGGTTCACTGAAGCTTTCTTT	CASSPGFTEAFF
TRBD1	TRBJ1-2	TRBV7-9	15	.	TGTGCCAGCAGCTCGCAGGGGGCCGCTAACTATGGCTACACCTTC	CASSSQGAANYGYTF
TRBD1	TRBJ1-2	TRBV2	15	.	TGTGCCAGCGGGGGACAGGGCACCCTTGAACATGGCTACACCTTC	CASGGQGTLEHGYTF
TRBD2	TRBJ2-2	TRBV25-1	15	.	TGTGCCAGCAGTACCGGGACTAGGCCCACCGGGGAGCTGTTTTTT	CASSTGTRPTGELFF
TRBD1	TRBJ2-2	TRBV6-2/TRBV6-3	17	.	TGTGCCAGCAGCACCCCGGGACAGGGTTTATTTACCGGGGAGCTGTTTTTT	CASSTPGQGLFTGELFF
TRBD2	TRBJ2-1	TRBV7-3	15	once	TGTGCCAGCAGCTTTGTAGCGGGAGTGGAAAATGAGCAGTTCTTC	CASSFVAGVENEQFF
TRBD1	TRBJ2-2	TRBV2	16	.	TGTGCCAGCAGTATACAGGGGGCGCGGGTCACCGGGGAGCTGTTTTTT	CASSIQGARVTGELFF
.	TRBJ2-3	TRBV30	12	.	TGTGCCTGGAGTGTAGGACAAGATACGCAGTATTTT	CAWSVGQDTQYF
.	TRBJ2-5	TRBV25-1	14	.	TGTGCCAGCAGCGGATCAGCGGTCCCGGGTATCCAGTACTTC	CASSGSAVPGIQYF
TRBD2	TRBJ2-1	TRBV7-3	19	.	TGTGCCAGCAGCCCGAGACCCGTGGCTAGCGGGAGCTCCTACAATGAGCAGTTCTTC	CASSPRPVASGSSYNEQFF
.	TRBJ2-5	TRBV4-1	12	.	TGCGCCAGCAGCCCAGCAGGGTGGACCCAGTACTTC	CASSPAGWTQYF
.	TRBJ2-2	TRBV25-1	13	.	TGTGCCAGCAGTTTATATGCGTCGGGGGAGCTGTTTTTT	CASSLYASGELFF
TRBD2	TRBJ2-5	TRBV7-2	16	.	TGTGCCAGCAGCCCTCTACGCGGGGGGGCCGGAGAGACCCAGTACTTC	CASSPLRGGAGETQYF
.	TRBJ1-1	TRBV5-4	14	.	TGTGCCAGCAGCTTCCCACAGGCAAACACTGAAGCTTTCTTT	CASSFPQANTEAFF
TRBD1	TRBJ2-7	TRBV4-2	18	.	TGTGCCAGCAGCCAAGCATGGGGGGAACGGGACAGGCTTTCCGAGCAGTACTTC	CASSQAWGERDRLSEQYF
TRBD1	TRBJ2-2	TRBV2	14	few	TGTGCCAGCACGGGACAGGGACCCCCCGGGGAGCTGTTTTTT	CASTGQGPPGELFF
TRBD1	TRBJ1-1	TRBV11-1	16	.	TGTGCCAGCAGCTTTGACCCCACAGGGGCCCTCACTGAAGCTTTCTTT	CASSFDPTGALTEAFF
.	TRBJ1-2	TRBV20-1	14	.	TGCAGTGCTAGTCATCACAGAACTAACTATGGCTACACCTTC	CSASHHRTNYGYTF
.	TRBJ2-2	TRBV6-5	14	.	TGTGCCAGCAGCCCCGGTGGGGGGACCGGGGAGCTGTTTTTT	CASSPGGGTGELFF
TRBD2	TRBJ2-5	TRBV28	15	.	TGTGCCAGCAGTTCTCAGGCGGGGGGGCTGGAGACCCAGTACTTC	CASSSQAGGLETQYF
TRBD1	TRBJ1-2	TRBV11-2	16	many	TGTGCCAGCAGCCCGGGGAGGGGGACAGGTTTGGATGGCTACACCTTC	CASSPGRGTGLDGYTF
TRBD2	TRBJ2-1	TRBV19	16	.	TGTGCCAGTAGTGGGGGTGGGCAGCGGGGGTACAATGAGCAGTTCTTC	CASSGGGQRGYNEQFF
.	TRBJ1-1	TRBV6-5	13	.	TGTGCCAGCAGTTACGCGGGGGTCACTGAAGCTTTCTTT	CASSYAGVTEAFF
TRBD2	TRBJ2-1	TRBV30	17	.	TGTGCCTGGAGTGAGGGGACTAGCGGGAGAGGGGTCGATGAGCAGTTCTTC	CAWSEGTSGRGVDEQFF
TRBD1	TRBJ2-2	TRBV3-1/TRBV3-2	12	.	TGTGCCAGCAGGACAGGGGACGGGGAGCTGTTTTTT	CASRTGDGELFF
TRBD1	TRBJ1-1	TRBV7-9	15	.	TGTGCCAGCAGCTTTGCCGACAGGGGGCTTACTGAAGCTTTCTTT	CASSFADRGLTEAFF
.	TRBJ2-1	TRBV6-2/TRBV6-3	14	.	TGTGCCAGCAGTTATTTGAGCTCCTACAATGAGCAGTTCTTC	CASSYLSSYNEQFF
.	TRBJ1-2	TRBV4-3	15	few	TGCGCCAGCAGCCAAGACCCAGGGCGAAGAAATGGCTACACCTTC	CASSQDPGRRNGYTF
.	TRBJ1-5	TRBV20-1	11	.	TGCAGTGTACAGGGAAATCAGCCCCAGCATTTT	CSVQGNQPQHF